These 14 T cell receptor beta chains originate from one sample sequenced in a study of T-cell memory formation after mild COVID-19. Using its own MiXCR run on the 5' RACE reads, TCRdb lists one record per CDR3 protein. Of about 560,000 distinct CDR3 sequences listed, less than 25% are singletons. The sequencing sample was made of PBMCs or a T cell subset sorted from them (not recorded which). Every receptor here comes from an adult woman who had mild COVID-19 (a few samples of this study predate the infection). Cell type and time point are not known.

V usage is TRBV7-2 and J usage is TRBJ2-7; D gene unclear. Germline-derived CDR1 and CDR2 are SGHTA and FQGNSA. Trimming removed 6 bases from V and 0 bases from J, with 12 bases in between. The CDR3 loop spans 14 amino acids. The CDR3 sequence is CASSRGYLSYEQYF. In DNA, the CDR3 is TGTGCCAGCAGTCGCGGCTACCTCTCCTACGAGCAGTACTTC.

This clonotype was seen a few times. J is TRBJ2-2 and V is TRBV20-1; D might be TRBD2 (6 bases). In germline, CDR1 is DFQATT, CDR2 SNEGSKA (reference sequence). Trimming stripped 3 bases from V and 4 bases from J, with 15 bases between. This CDR3 has 15 amino acids. The CDR3 DNA reads TGCAGTGCTAGCGCCACGCGGGGTTTCACCGGGGAGCTGTTTTTT. Translation: CSASATRGFTGELFF.

J is TRBJ1-2 and V is TRBV7-6, with no clear D. The CDR3 is 14 residues long. Germline V gene sequence: CDR1 SGHVS, CDR2 FNYEAQ. Trimming left V 4 bases short and J 1 base short, with 10 bases between. CDR3 amino acids: CASSSSQSNYGYTF. CDR3 sequence (DNA): TGTGCCAGCAGCTCGTCCCAGAGTAACTATGGCTACACCTTC. Complete variable domain (other parts from reference TRBV7-6 and TRBJ1-2): GAGVSQSPRYKVTKRGQDVALRCDPISGHVSLYWYRQALGQGPEFLTYFNYEAQQDKSGLPNDRFSAERPEGSISTLTIQRTEQRDSAMYRCASSSSQSNYGYTFGSGTRLTVV.

This clonotype has just a few counts. The gene calls are TRBV5-1 and TRBJ1-5; D is undetermined. V lost 0 bases to trimming and J lost 3 bases, with 10 bases between them. Germline CDR1 reads SGHRS; CDR2 reads YFSETQ. This CDR3 region has 15 residues. The chain's CDR3 is CASSLGPGTNQPQHF. DNA of the CDR3: TGCGCCAGCAGCTTGGGGCCAGGAACCAATCAGCCCCAGCATTTT.

This clonotype was detected only a few times. The rearrangement uses TRBV9 and TRBJ2-7, with D uncertain. There are 14 residues in the CDR3. Trimming removed 2 bases at V and 4 bases at J, with 13 bases between. Germline values: CDR1 SGDLS, CDR2 YYNGEE. CDR3 sequence reads: CASSVSWGSYEQYF. In DNA, the CDR3 is TGTGCCAGCAGCGTGTCATGGGGTAGTTACGAGCAGTACTTC.

This chain uses TRBV7-6 with TRBJ2-2, with 8 nucleotides matching TRBD2. Germline V gene sequence: CDR1 SGHVS, CDR2 FNYEAQ. The CDR3 has 16 amino acids. After removal of 5 bases from V and 0 bases from J, the junction contained 5 bases not matched to a gene. The CDR3 region is CASSRTGGSNTGELFF. The CDR3 DNA sequence: TGTGCCAGCAGCAGGACGGGGGGGTCGAACACCGGGGAGCTGTTTTTT.

This clonotype turned up a few times. The gene calls are TRBV4-3 and TRBJ2-3, with 9 bases lining up with TRBD2. The CDR3 contains 18 residues. With V trimmed by 6 bases and J by 4 bases, 17 bases remained unmatched. In germline, CDR1 is LGHNA, CDR2 YSLEER. This CDR3 is CASSWGTSLNVGPDTQYF. CDR3 in DNA: TGCGCCAGCAGTTGGGGGACTAGCTTAAATGTTGGCCCAGATACGCAGTATTTT.

The chain joins TRBV7-6 to TRBJ1-2; weak D call: TRBD1 (5 bases). The germline CDR1 and CDR2 sequences are SGHVS and FNYEAQ. The V and J ends lost 0 bases and 8 bases respectively, with 13 bases between them. This CDR3 spans 14 amino acids. The chain's CDR3 is CASSLAQGPGGYTF. In DNA, the CDR3 is TGTGCCAGCAGCTTAGCCCAGGGCCCGGGGGGCTACACCTTC.

The rearrangement uses TRBV12-3 or TRBV12-4 and TRBJ1-2; the match to TRBD1 covers 10 bases. With 5 bases clipped from V and 6 bases from J, the junction kept 9 bases outside the gene matches. The CDR3 spans 15 residues. The CDR3 DNA is TGTGCCAGCAGTCAATTTTACGGGACAGGGGATGGCTACACCTTC. This gives the protein CASSQFYGTGDGYTF.

The chain uses TRBV7-2 and TRBJ2-3; D is undetermined. The CDR3 is 14 amino acids. The V gene lost 0 bases and the J gene lost 2 bases, with 6 bases spanning the gap. Per the germline V gene, CDR1 is SGHTA and CDR2 is FQGNSA. CDR3 in amino acids: CASSLAAFTDTQYF. CDR3 nucleotide sequence: TGTGCCAGCAGCTTAGCCGCGTTCACAGATACGCAGTATTTT.

Only a few counts were recorded for this clonotype. This chain uses TRBV6-5 with TRBJ2-7; D may match TRBD1 or TRBD2 (6 bases each). Germline assignment: CDR1 MNHEY and CDR2 SVGAGI. With 2 bases removed from V and 2 bases from J, the gap between germline ends came to 10 bases. The CDR3 consists of 14 residues. The CDR3 sequence is CASSYEGGPYEQYF. Here the CDR3 DNA reads TGTGCCAGCAGTTACGAGGGGGGACCCTACGAGCAGTACTTC.

In this sample, this clonotype turned up many times. The V and J genes are TRBV5-4 and TRBJ2-3, with D perhaps matching TRBD1 or TRBD2 (5 bases each). Trimming took off 1 base at V and 4 bases at J, with 13 bases between the two ends. CDR3 length: 15 residues. Per the germline V gene, CDR1 is SGHNT and CDR2 is YYREEE (reference sequence). CDR3 in amino acids: CASSLSPGSPDTQYF. The DNA for the CDR3 is TGTGCCAGCAGCTTGTCACCAGGGAGTCCAGATACGCAGTATTTT. The full variable domain, completed using reference TRBV5-4 and TRBJ2-3, is ETGVTQSPTHLIKTRGQQVTLRCSSQSGHNTVSWYQQALGQGPQFIFQYYREEENGRGNFPPRFSGLQFPNYSSELNVNALELDDSALYLCASSLSPGSPDTQYFGPGTRLTVL.

This clonotype has a handful of counts. V gene TRBV7-9 combines with J gene TRBJ1-3; the D gene is possibly TRBD1 (6 bases). CDR1 and CDR2 from the germline V gene are SEHNR and FQNEAQ (reference sequence). Trimming took off 7 bases at V and 0 bases at J, with 22 bases between the two ends. The CDR3 spans 18 residues. As DNA, the CDR3 is TGTGCCAGCACCATTAAGGGGACAAGAATAAGCTCTGGAAACACCATATATTTT. Amino acid sequence: CASTIKGTRISSGNTIYF.

The table lists this clonotype with a few counts. The gene calls are TRBV29-1 and TRBJ2-5; D could derive from TRBD1 or TRBD2 (5 bases each). The CDR3 spans 12 residues. The germline V and J ends were trimmed by 4 bases and 5 bases, with 11 bases remaining between them. Germline V gene sequence: CDR1 SQVTM, CDR2 ANQGSEA. The CDR3 here is CSVAGRGETQYF. The CDR3 DNA reads as TGCAGCGTTGCAGGGAGAGGCGAGACCCAGTACTTC.